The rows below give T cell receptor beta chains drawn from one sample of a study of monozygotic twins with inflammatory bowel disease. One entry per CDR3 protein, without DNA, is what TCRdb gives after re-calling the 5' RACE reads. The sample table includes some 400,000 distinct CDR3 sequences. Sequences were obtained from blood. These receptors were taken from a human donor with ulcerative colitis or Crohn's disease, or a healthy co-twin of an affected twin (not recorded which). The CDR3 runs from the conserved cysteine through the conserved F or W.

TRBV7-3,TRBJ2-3,CASSSDSTDTQYF
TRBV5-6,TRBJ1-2,CASRGRGNYGYTF
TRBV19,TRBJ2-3,CASSIKGQGPRGQYF
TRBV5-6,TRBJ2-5,CASSPTGTETQYF
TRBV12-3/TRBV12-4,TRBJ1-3,CASSFLGAGNTIYF
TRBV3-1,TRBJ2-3,CASSQENRGTDTQYF
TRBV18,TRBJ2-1,CASSPGDRPNNEQFF
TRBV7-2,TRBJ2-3,CASSPGPIGLEGDTQYF
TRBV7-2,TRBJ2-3,CASSLGGHPEDTQYF
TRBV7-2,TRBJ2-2,CASSLFTGELFF
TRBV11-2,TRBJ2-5,CASSQGWGLETQYF
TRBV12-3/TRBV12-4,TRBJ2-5,CASSWTSGRREETQYF
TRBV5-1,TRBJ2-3,CASSLGQGFYTDTQYF
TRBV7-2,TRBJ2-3,CASSTTSGLRDTQYF
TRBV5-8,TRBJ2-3,CASSLAVAGMQYF
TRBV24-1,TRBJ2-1,CATGDSGLAGYNEQFF
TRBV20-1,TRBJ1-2,CSAPDRLGGYTF
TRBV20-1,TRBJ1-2,CSASEAGTTASYGYTF
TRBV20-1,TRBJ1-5,CSAAIQGYSNQPQHF
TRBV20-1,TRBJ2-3,CSAQRFSTDTQYF
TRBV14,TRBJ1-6,CASSQAENSPLHF
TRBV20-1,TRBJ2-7,CSARDLSLGGLTTEQYF
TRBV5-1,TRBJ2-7,CASSPLGQGPYEQYF
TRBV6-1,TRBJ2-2,CASSEMGTIGTGELFF
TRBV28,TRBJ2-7,CASGGYRYEQYF
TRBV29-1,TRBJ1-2,CSVDLEEGSGYTF
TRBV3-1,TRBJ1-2,CASSLRDIYYGYTF
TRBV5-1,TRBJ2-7,CASSLERAGYEQYF
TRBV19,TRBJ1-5,CASSVDSNQHF
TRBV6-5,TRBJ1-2,CASSEGAGGYTF
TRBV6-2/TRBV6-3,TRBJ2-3,CASSTLRTSAFTDTQYF
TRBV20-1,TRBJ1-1,CSARDMGGNTEAFF
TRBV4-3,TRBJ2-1,CASSQASSYNEQFF
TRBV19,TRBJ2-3,CASSTGGIGTDTQYF
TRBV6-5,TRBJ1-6,CASSYQGASNNSPLHF
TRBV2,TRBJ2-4,CASSESAKRNIQYF
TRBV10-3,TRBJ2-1,CAISYSAVYNEQFF
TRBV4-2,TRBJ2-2,CASSQLGGDTGELFF
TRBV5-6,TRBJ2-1,CASRVWGRDEQFF
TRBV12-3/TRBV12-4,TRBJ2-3,CASSPPNRRDTQYF
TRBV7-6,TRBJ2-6,CASSLLGSGTSGANVLTF
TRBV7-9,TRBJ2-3,CASSPFGLAGDTDTQYF
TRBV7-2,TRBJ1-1,CASSLDGGENTEAFF
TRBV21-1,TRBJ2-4,CASSKAPRASEAKNIQYF
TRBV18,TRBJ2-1,CASSPWVGGAPPSDEQFF
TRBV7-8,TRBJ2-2,CASSLTGASNTGELFF
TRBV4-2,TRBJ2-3,CASSQGEITDTQYF
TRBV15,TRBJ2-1,CATCRDSGAGEQFF
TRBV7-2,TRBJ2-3,CASSSSGRGVDTQYF
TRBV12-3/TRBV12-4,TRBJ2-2,CASSSRLAVIQGGELFF
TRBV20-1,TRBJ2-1,CSASPPGSSYNEQFF
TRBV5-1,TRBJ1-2,CASSLEQGALPTF
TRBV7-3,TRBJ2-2,CASSLTHTGELFF
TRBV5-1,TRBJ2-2,CASSRTGTANTGELFF
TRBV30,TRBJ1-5,CAWSVTGWGDQPQHF
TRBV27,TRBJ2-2,CASRTNTNTGELFF
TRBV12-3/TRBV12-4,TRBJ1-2,CASSYGALGYTF
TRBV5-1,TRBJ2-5,CASSLAPLGETQYF